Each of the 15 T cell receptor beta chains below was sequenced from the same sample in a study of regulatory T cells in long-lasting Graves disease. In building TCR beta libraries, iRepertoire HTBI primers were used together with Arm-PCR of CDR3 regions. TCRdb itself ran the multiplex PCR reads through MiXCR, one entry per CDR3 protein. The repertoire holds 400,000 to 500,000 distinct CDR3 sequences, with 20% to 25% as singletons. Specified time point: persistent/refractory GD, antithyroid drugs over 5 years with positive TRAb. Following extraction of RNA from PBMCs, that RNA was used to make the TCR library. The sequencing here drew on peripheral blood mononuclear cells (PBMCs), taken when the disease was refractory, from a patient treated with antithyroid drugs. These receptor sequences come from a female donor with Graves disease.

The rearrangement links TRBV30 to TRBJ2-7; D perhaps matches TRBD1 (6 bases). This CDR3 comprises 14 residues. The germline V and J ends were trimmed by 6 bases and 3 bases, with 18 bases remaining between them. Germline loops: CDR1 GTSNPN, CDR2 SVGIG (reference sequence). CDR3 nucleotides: TGTGCCTGCAAGCCCGACAGGAGCGGCTACGAGCAGTACTTC. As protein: CACKPDRSGYEQYF.

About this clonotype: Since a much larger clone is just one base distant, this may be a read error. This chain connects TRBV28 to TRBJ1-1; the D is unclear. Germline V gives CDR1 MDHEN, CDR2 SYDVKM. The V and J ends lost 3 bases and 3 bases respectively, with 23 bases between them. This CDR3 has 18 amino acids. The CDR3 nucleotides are TGTGCCAGCAGTTTGGGGTGGGCGGCCACTCTCACGGACACTGAAGCTTTCTTT. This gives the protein CASSLGWAATLTDTEAFF.

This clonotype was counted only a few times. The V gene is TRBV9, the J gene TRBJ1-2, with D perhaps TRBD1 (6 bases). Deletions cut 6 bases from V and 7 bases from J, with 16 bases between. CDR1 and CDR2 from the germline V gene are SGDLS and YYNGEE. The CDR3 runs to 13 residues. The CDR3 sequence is CASTGGGAIGYTF. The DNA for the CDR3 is TGTGCCAGCACCGGGGGGGGGGCCATTGGCTACACCTTC.

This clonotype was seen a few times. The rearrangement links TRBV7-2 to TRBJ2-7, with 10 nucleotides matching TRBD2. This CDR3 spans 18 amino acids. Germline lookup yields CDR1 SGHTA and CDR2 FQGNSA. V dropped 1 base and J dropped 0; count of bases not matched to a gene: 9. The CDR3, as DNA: TGTGCCAGCAGCTTAGTAGGGGTAGCGGGGGGTACCTCCTACGAGCAGTACTTC. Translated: CASSLVGVAGGTSYEQYF.

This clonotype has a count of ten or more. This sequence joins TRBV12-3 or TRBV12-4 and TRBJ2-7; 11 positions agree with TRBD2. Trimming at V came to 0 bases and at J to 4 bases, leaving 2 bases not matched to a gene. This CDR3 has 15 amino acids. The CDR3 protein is CASSLARLAGYEQYF. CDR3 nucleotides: TGTGCCAGCAGTTTAGCCAGACTAGCGGGGTACGAGCAGTACTTC.

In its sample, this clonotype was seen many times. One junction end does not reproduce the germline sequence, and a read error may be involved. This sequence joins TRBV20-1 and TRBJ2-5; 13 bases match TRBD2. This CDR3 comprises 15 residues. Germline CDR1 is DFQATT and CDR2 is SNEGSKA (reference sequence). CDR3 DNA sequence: TGCAGTGCCAGAGGACTAGCGGGAGTAGAAGAGACCCAGTACTTC. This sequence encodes CSARGLAGVEETQYF.

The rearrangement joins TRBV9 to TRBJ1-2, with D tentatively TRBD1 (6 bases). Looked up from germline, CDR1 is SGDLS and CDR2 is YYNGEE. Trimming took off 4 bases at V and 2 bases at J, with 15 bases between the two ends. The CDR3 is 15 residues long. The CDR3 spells CASSPEGQPNYGYTF. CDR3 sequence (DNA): TGTGCCAGCAGCCCAGAAGGACAGCCAAACTATGGCTACACCTTC.

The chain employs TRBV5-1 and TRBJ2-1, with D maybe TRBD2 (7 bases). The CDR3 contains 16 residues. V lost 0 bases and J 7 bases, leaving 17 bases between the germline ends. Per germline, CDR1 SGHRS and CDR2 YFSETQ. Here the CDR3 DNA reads TGCGCCAGCAGCTTGGTGCTCGGGGGGCCGGGGAATGAGCAGTTCTTC. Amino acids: CASSLVLGGPGNEQFF.

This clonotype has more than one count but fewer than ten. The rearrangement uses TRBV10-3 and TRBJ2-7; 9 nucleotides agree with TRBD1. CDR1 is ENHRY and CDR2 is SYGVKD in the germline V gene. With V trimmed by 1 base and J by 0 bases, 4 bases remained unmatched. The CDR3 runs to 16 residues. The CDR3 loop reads CAISELWTGVSYEQYF. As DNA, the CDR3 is TGTGCCATCAGTGAGTTATGGACAGGGGTCTCCTACGAGCAGTACTTC.

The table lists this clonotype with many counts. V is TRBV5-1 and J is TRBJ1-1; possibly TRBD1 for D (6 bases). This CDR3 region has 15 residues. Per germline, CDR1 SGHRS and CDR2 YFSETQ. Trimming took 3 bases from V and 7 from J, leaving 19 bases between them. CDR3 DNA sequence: TGCGCCAGCAGCTCTTACCCCGACAGGCACTATGAAGCTTTCTTT. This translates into CASSSYPDRHYEAFF. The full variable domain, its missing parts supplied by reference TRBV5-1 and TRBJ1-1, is KAGVTQTPRYLIKTRGQQVTLSCSPISGHRSVSWYQQTPGQGLQFLFEYFSETQRNKGNFPGRFSGRQFSNSRSEMNVSTLELGDSALYLCASSSYPDRHYEAFFGQGTRLTVV.

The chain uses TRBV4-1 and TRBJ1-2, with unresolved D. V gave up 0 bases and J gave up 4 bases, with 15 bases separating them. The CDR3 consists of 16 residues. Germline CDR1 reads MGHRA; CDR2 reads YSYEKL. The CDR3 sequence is CASSQDQAPGSYGYTF. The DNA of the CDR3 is TGCGCCAGCAGCCAAGATCAGGCCCCGGGGAGCTATGGCTACACCTTC.

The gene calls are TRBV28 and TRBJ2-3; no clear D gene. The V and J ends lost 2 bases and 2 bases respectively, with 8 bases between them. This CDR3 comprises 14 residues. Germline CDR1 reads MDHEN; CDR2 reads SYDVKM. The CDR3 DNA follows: TGTGCCAGCAGTTTACTCTACAACACAGATACGCAGTATTTT. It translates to CASSLLYNTDTQYF.

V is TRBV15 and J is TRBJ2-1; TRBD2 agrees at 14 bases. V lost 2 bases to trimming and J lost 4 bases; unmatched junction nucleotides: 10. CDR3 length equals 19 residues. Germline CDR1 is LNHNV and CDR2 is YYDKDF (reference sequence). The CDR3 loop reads CATSRSRGGTSGGYNEQFF. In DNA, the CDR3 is TGTGCCACCAGCAGATCAAGGGGGGGGACTAGCGGGGGATACAATGAGCAGTTCTTC.

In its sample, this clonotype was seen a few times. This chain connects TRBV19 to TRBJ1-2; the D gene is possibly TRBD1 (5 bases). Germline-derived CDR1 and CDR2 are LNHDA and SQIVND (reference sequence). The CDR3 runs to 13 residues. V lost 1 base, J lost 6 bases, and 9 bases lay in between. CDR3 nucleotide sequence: TGTGCCAGTAGTATAGGGATACAGGATGGCTACACCTTC. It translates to CASSIGIQDGYTF.

The CDR3 protein is CASSFMTGGYNEQFF. Written as DNA, the CDR3 is TGTGCCAGCAGTTTTATGACGGGGGGCTACAATGAGCAGTTCTTC. The V call is TRBV12-3 or TRBV12-4, the J call TRBJ2-1; 7 nucleotides line up with TRBD2. The J segment lost 3 bases and the V segment lost 3 bases, leaving 5 bases of the junction unmatched. This CDR3 is built from 15 residues.